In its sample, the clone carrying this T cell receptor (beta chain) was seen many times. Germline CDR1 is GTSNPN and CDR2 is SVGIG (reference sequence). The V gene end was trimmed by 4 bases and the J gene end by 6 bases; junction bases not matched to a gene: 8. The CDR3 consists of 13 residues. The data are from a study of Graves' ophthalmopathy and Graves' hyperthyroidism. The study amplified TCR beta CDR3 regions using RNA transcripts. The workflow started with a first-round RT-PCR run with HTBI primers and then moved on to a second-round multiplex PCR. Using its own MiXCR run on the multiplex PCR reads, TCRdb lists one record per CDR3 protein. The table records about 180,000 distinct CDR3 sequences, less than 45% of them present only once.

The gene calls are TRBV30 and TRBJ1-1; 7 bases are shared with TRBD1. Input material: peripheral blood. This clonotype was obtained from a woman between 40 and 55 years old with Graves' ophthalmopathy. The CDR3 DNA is TGTGCCTGGAACAGGGGAGGTTACCCTGAAGCTTTCTTT. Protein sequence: CAWNRGGYPEAFF.